These 20 T cell receptor beta chains were sequenced from one sample in a study of response to subunit inactivated influenza vaccine (dated by TCRdb to the late 2010s). The library relied on RT-PCR. The instrument given in TCRdb is Illumina HiSeq 2500. In TCRdb, the public reads were trimmed at Q25 with fastp and aligned with MiXCR, with productive beta chains retained. CDR3 protein sequences are deduplicated, and each keeps its most common genes and DNA. This sample has approximately 530,000 distinct CDR3 sequences in its table, and 7.6% of those were observed once. The ten largest make up approximately 13% of the sample. The specimen was PBMCs from blood, collected less than 30 months after vaccination. The receptors here all came from a man aged 50 to 75 who received an inactivated influenza vaccine. Donor details come from another sample of the same person, matched by shared clones.

This clonotype was found a few times. V usage is TRBV27 and J usage is TRBJ2-7; D is undetermined. Per the germline V gene, CDR1 is MNHEY and CDR2 is SMNVEV (reference sequence). The CDR3 runs 12 residues. V dropped 10 bases and J dropped 0 bases, with 10 bases sitting between them. The CDR3, as DNA: TGTGCCACTGGTGTTGACTCCTACGAGCAGTACTTC. As protein: CATGVDSYEQYF.

This clonotype was detected a few times. The chain carries TRBV29-1 and TRBJ1-2; a possible D gene is TRBD1 (5 bases). CDR1 SQVTM and CDR2 ANQGSEA come from the germline V gene. V was pared by 8 bases and J by 3 bases, with 13 bases between. The CDR3 has 12 residues. CDR3 loop: CSTAQGHYGYTF. As DNA, the CDR3 is TGCAGCACAGCTCAGGGCCACTATGGCTACACCTTC.

This clonotype appeared a few times. The chain uses TRBV5-1 and TRBJ1-6; 9 bases line up with TRBD1. The ends lost 7 bases at V and 0 bases at J; junction bases unmatched: 2. CDR1 is SGHRS, CDR2 YFSETQ, per germline. The CDR3 runs 15 residues. CDR3 nucleotides: TGCGCCAGCGGACAGGGGAGCTCCTATAATTCACCCCTCCACTTT. As protein: CASGQGSSYNSPLHF.

This clonotype was counted ten times or more. The rearrangement uses TRBV10-2 and TRBJ1-1; D may be TRBD1 (5 bases). Germline V gives CDR1 WSHSY, CDR2 SAAADI. The CDR3 runs 15 residues. Trimming pared 3 bases from V and 1 base from J, leaving 12 bases between. The CDR3 DNA reads TGCGCCAGCAGTGACACAGGCTCGGGGAACACTGAAGCTTTCTTT. Amino acids: CASSDTGSGNTEAFF.

This clonotype has a count of ten or more. This chain connects TRBV12-5 to TRBJ1-4, with TRBD1 matching 7 bases. The germline gives CDR1 LGHNT, CDR2 FRNRAP. The CDR3 is 18 residues long. The CDR3 here is CASSMRQGVRPANEKLFF. CDR3 in DNA: TGTGCCTCTTCAATGAGGCAGGGGGTCCGTCCGGCTAATGAAAAACTGTTTTTT.

This clonotype was found many times. This sequence joins TRBV3-1 and TRBJ2-3; TRBD2 might be the D (5 bases). V dropped 2 bases and J dropped 3 bases, with 12 bases sitting between them. This CDR3 comprises 15 residues. Germline loops: CDR1 LGHDT, CDR2 YNNKEL (reference sequence). The CDR3 here is CASSQHTGLTDTQYF. CDR3 DNA sequence: TGTGCCAGCAGCCAACACACGGGGTTAACAGATACGCAGTATTTT.

The CDR3 sequence: CSARQTVSYNEQFF. CDR3 nucleotides: TGCAGTGCTAGACAGACGGTGTCCTACAATGAGCAGTTCTTC. J is TRBJ2-1 and V is TRBV20-1, with D uncertain. The CDR3 has 14 residues. V was clipped by 2 bases and J by 1 base, with 9 bases between them. From germline, CDR1 is DFQATT and CDR2 SNEGSKA (reference sequence).

The rearrangement joins TRBV18 to TRBJ2-4; no firm D call. V dropped 0 bases and J dropped 0 bases, with 9 bases sitting between them. Per germline, CDR1 KGHSH and CDR2 LQKENI. The CDR3 has 16 residues. The CDR3 loop reads CASSPPPLLAKNIQYF. DNA for the CDR3: TGTGCCAGCTCACCACCCCCACTGCTAGCCAAAAACATTCAGTACTTC. Looking up the rest from reference TRBV18 and TRBJ2-4 gives the full variable domain: NAGVMQNPRHLVRRRGQEARLRCSPMKGHSHVYWYRQLPEEGLKFMVYLQKENIIDESGMPKERFSAEFPKEGPSILRIQQVVRGDSAAYFCASSPPPLLAKNIQYFGAGTRLSVL.

This clonotype was observed a few times. J is TRBJ2-1 and V is TRBV5-1; D is ambiguous. Trimming took 2 bases from V and 6 from J, leaving 18 bases between them. Germline V CDR1 and CDR2: SGHRS, YFSETQ. The CDR3 loop spans 16 amino acids. This CDR3 reads CASSLELPSPFNEQFF. The CDR3 bases are TGCGCCAGCAGCTTAGAACTTCCATCGCCTTTCAATGAGCAGTTCTTC. Looking up the rest from reference TRBV5-1 and TRBJ2-1 gives the full variable domain: KAGVTQTPRYLIKTRGQQVTLSCSPISGHRSVSWYQQTPGQGLQFLFEYFSETQRNKGNFPGRFSGRQFSNSRSEMNVSTLELGDSALYLCASSLELPSPFNEQFFGPGTRLTVL.

The rearrangement uses TRBV20-1 and TRBJ1-4; D remains unclear. The CDR3 extends over 14 amino acids. Per germline, CDR1 DFQATT and CDR2 SNEGSKA (reference sequence). V was trimmed by 3 bases and J by 0 bases, leaving 8 bases between them. CDR3 nucleotides: TGCAGTGCTAGGATGGGCACAACTAATGAAAAACTGTTTTTT. The encoded protein is CSARMGTTNEKLFF.

This clonotype has ten or more counts. This rearrangement joins TRBV27 to TRBJ2-2; 10 nucleotides match TRBD2. Unmatched junction bases numbered 5, after V lost 6 bases and J lost 4 bases. The CDR3 spans 15 residues. CDR1 MNHEY and CDR2 SMNVEV come from the germline V gene (reference sequence). DNA for the CDR3: TGTGCCAGCAGACTAGCGGGATACCTCACCGGGGAGCTGTTTTTT. Translated: CASRLAGYLTGELFF.

Only one count was recorded for this clonotype. The chain has TRBV4-1 and TRBJ2-1, with TRBD2 matching 12 bases. This CDR3 comprises 17 residues. Trimming cost V 3 bases and J 8 bases; bases outside gene matches: 11. Germline V gene lookup returns CDR1 MGHRA and CDR2 YSYEKL. CDR3 in DNA: TGCGCCAGCAGCCAGGGTTCTAGCGGGAGGGCCTGGGATGAGCAGTTCTTC. Its protein product is CASSQGSSGRAWDEQFF.

This clonotype was picked up many times. This chain uses TRBV9 with TRBJ2-7, with TRBD1 as a possible D gene (6 bases). V gave up 3 bases and J gave up 7 bases, with 17 bases separating them. The V gene's germline CDR1 is SGDLS and CDR2 YYNGEE. The CDR3 has 14 amino acids. The CDR3 bases are TGTGCCAGCAGCGGATCCGGGACAATGACGGAGCAGTACTTC. The encoded protein is CASSGSGTMTEQYF.

Ten or more counts support this clonotype. The chain has TRBV5-1 and TRBJ2-7; D is undetermined. V lost 2 bases to trimming and J lost 2 bases, with 11 bases between them. The CDR3 contains 14 residues. Germline V gene lookup returns CDR1 SGHRS and CDR2 YFSETQ. The CDR3 sequence is CASSFGDVTYEQYF. CDR3 in DNA: TGCGCCAGCAGCTTTGGGGATGTAACCTACGAGCAGTACTTC.

There are a few counts of this clonotype. The CDR3 DNA reads as TGTGCCAGCTCGGCAGACAATGGTGGTGGGAGCTACACCTTC. Protein sequence: CASSADNGGGSYTF. The rearrangement links TRBV18 to TRBJ1-2; D uncertain. V lost 6 bases and J 9 bases, leaving 20 bases between the germline ends. Per germline, CDR1 KGHSH and CDR2 LQKENI. This CDR3 contains 14 residues.

The chain links TRBV7-9 to TRBJ1-1, with 9 positions matching TRBD1. J gave up 6 bases and V 6 bases, and 8 bases lay outside the gene matches. This CDR3 spans 14 amino acids. Germline V gene lookup returns CDR1 SEHNR and CDR2 FQNEAQ (reference sequence). CDR3 amino acids: CASSPGTGLAEAFF. The CDR3 DNA follows: TGTGCCAGCAGTCCCGGGACAGGGCTTGCTGAAGCTTTCTTT. The variable domain in full, with the rest retrieved from reference TRBV7-9 and TRBJ1-1, is DTGVSQNPRHKITKRGQNVTFRCDPISEHNRLYWYRQTLGQGPEFLTYFQNEAQLEKSRLLSDRFSAERPKGSFSTLEIQRTEQGDSAMYLCASSPGTGLAEAFFGQGTRLTVV.

V gene TRBV9 combines with J gene TRBJ2-2, with 8 nucleotides matching TRBD2. V lost 0 bases to trimming and J lost 5 bases; unmatched junction nucleotides: 12. Germline-derived CDR1 and CDR2 are SGDLS and YYNGEE. CDR3 length equals 18 residues. DNA of the CDR3: TGTGCCAGCAGCGTAGTCCCCACTAGCGGTGGGGGGACCGGGGAGCTGTTTTTT. It encodes CASSVVPTSGGGTGELFF.

Many counts were recorded for this clonotype. The V call is TRBV18, the J call TRBJ1-6; 8 nucleotides agree with TRBD1. The CDR3 contains 14 residues. V gave up 5 bases and J gave up 8 bases; unmatched junction bases: 5. The germline CDR1 and CDR2 sequences are KGHSH and LQKENI. In DNA, the CDR3 is TGTGCCAGCTCAGTTGGGACAGGCGATTCACCCCTCCACTTT. Its translation: CASSVGTGDSPLHF.

This clonotype has only a few counts. CDR3 region: CASSFGHTGELFF. CDR3 sequence (DNA): TGTGCCAGCAGTTTTGGACACACCGGGGAGCTGTTTTTT. The rearrangement links TRBV27 to TRBJ2-2, with unresolved D. This CDR3 has 13 residues. Germline V gene sequence: CDR1 MNHEY, CDR2 SMNVEV (reference sequence). Trimming removed 3 bases at V and 3 bases at J, with 5 bases between.

This clonotype was counted between two and nine times. V is TRBV7-8 and J is TRBJ2-3; 10 bases align to TRBD2. V shed 7 bases and J 4 bases; nucleotides not matched to a gene: 8. CDR3 length equals 15 residues. Germline values: CDR1 SGHVS, CDR2 FQNEAQ. As DNA, the CDR3 is TGTGCCAGCATACATAGCGGGGGGCAGGCAGATACGCAGTATTTT. Protein product: CASIHSGGQADTQYF.